These 16 T cell receptor beta chains were all obtained from the same sample, sequenced in a study of cytomegalovirus exposure and HLA in healthy donors. PCR primers comprised 60 Vbeta and 13 Jbeta primers. Data came from immunoSEQ multiplex PCR; TCRdb stores just in-frame clones and leaves some out. The sample records roughly 60,000 clones, approximately 75% being singletons. Sequenced sample: PBMCs. The receptors were sampled from a woman aged 40 to 49 in good health and CMV-seropositive.

The chain employs TRBV18 and TRBJ1-1; D remains unclear. The CDR3 sequence is 15 residues long. V was pared by 1 base and J by 3 bases, with 12 bases between. Per the germline V gene, CDR1 is KGHSH and CDR2 is LQKENI. The CDR3 DNA follows: TGTGCCAGCTCACCACGTATAAACCGGGACACTGAAGCTTTCTTT. Translating it yields CASSPRINRDTEAFF.

This clone was seen a single time. Distinct nucleotide sequences in the sample also encode this CDR3. CDR3 loop: CASSADYGYTF. The CDR3 nucleotides are TGTGCCAGCAGCGCGGACTATGGCTACACCTTC. V usage is TRBV9 and J usage is TRBJ1-2; D gene unclear. Germline V lookup: CDR1 SGDLS, CDR2 YYNGEE. The ends were cut back, 3 bases at V and 3 bases at J, with 3 bases in the middle. The CDR3 contains 11 residues.

V is TRBV7-2 and J is TRBJ1-4; no clear D. This CDR3 spans 15 amino acids. Germline lookup yields CDR1 SGHTA and CDR2 FQGNSA. V was shortened by 5 bases and J by 2 bases, with 12 bases between the two germline ends. The CDR3 sequence: CASSPLGGTNEKLFF. Here the CDR3 DNA reads TGTGCCAGCAGCCCACTCGGAGGGACTAATGAAAAACTGTTTTTT.

This sequence joins TRBV30 and TRBJ2-1; 13 nucleotides line up with TRBD2. This CDR3 has 19 residues. The junction had 10 bases not matched to a gene; V was cut back by 1 base and J by 1 base. Germline V gene sequence: CDR1 GTSNPN, CDR2 SVGIG (reference sequence). CDR3 coding DNA: TGTGCCTGGAGTGCAACCGGGACTAGCGGGGCAGAATCCTACAATGAGCAGTTCTTC. Protein sequence: CAWSATGTSGAESYNEQFF.

The chain is built from TRBV4-3 and TRBJ1-6, with D possibly matching TRBD1 (5 bases). CDR1 and CDR2 (germline): LGHNA, YSLEER. With 2 bases removed from V and 4 bases from J, the gap between germline ends came to 12 bases. This CDR3 has 16 amino acids. The CDR3 spells CASSQTRQLYNSPLHF. In DNA, the CDR3 is TGCGCCAGCAGCCAAACGAGACAGTTATATAATTCACCCCTCCACTTT.

The chain is built from TRBV10-2 and TRBJ1-2; the match to TRBD1 covers 7 bases. Germline V gene data show CDR1 as WSHSY and CDR2 as SAAADI. The J segment lost 6 bases and the V segment lost 6 bases, leaving 4 bases of the junction unmatched. There are 12 residues in the CDR3. The CDR3 sequence: CASRDRSNGYTF. The CDR3 DNA sequence: TGCGCCAGCAGGGACAGGTCGAATGGCTACACCTTC.

In its sample, this clone was seen once. The rearrangement joins TRBV6-4 to TRBJ1-2; a weak D match, TRBD1 (5 bases). This CDR3 comprises 15 residues. The V and J ends lost 6 bases and 6 bases respectively, with 20 bases between them. Germline-derived CDR1 and CDR2 are MRHNA and SNTAGT. The CDR3 DNA reads TGTGCCAGCAGGCCAACAGGAGGGTCTATACATGGCTACACCTTC. Its protein product is CASRPTGGSIHGYTF.

The chain carries TRBV9 and TRBJ2-1, with D possibly matching TRBD1 (6 bases). The germline V gene has CDR1 SGDLS and CDR2 YYNGEE. V lost 0 bases, J lost 10 bases, and 14 bases lay in between. CDR3 size: 14 residues. DNA for the CDR3: TGTGCCAGCAGCGTAGTTTCAGGGGATCGCGAGCAGTTCTTC. This translates into CASSVVSGDREQFF.

The genes are TRBV5-4 and TRBJ1-3; D call uncertain. Germline lookup yields CDR1 SGHNT and CDR2 YYREEE (reference sequence). The CDR3 totals 15 residues. V was cut by 0 bases and J by 0 bases, with 7 bases left in between. CDR3 in amino acids: CASSLGQNSGNTIYF. The CDR3 coding sequence is TGTGCCAGCAGCTTGGGGCAGAACTCTGGAAACACCATATATTTT.

The sample holds a few counts of this clone. The gene calls are TRBV5-1 and TRBJ2-5; the match to TRBD2 covers 9 bases. The germline gives CDR1 SGHRS, CDR2 YFSETQ. There are 15 residues in the CDR3. The ends lost 7 bases at V and 4 bases at J; junction bases unmatched: 11. As DNA, the CDR3 is TGCGCCAGCTCTCTGGCGGGGGGGCCCCCAGAGACCCAGTACTTC. Its protein is CASSLAGGPPETQYF.

The V and J genes are TRBV19 and TRBJ2-7; the match to TRBD1 covers 9 bases. Germline V lookup: CDR1 LNHDA, CDR2 SQIVND (reference sequence). This CDR3 contains 15 residues. Germline trimming cut 5 bases from V and 0 bases from J; bases unmatched to any gene: 5. The CDR3 region is CASSLGTGPSYEQYF. CDR3 DNA: TGTGCCAGTAGTTTAGGGACAGGGCCCTCCTACGAGCAGTACTTC. Filled out from reference TRBV19 and TRBJ2-7, the complete variable domain reads DGGITQSPKYLFRKEGQNVTLSCEQNLNHDAMYWYRQDPGQGLRLIYYSQIVNDFQKGDIAEGYSVSREKKESFPLTVTSAQKNPTAFYLCASSLGTGPSYEQYFGPGTRLTVT.

There are a few counts of this clone. J is TRBJ2-4 and V is TRBV7-8, with 8 bases lining up with TRBD2. The CDR3 consists of 19 residues. The germline gives CDR1 SGHVS, CDR2 FQNEAQ. With V trimmed by 2 bases and J by 0 bases, 12 bases remained unmatched. The CDR3 bases are TGTGCCAGCAGCTTAACCCTCGGCGGGGGGAGATTAGCCAAAAACATTCAGTACTTC. It codes for CASSLTLGGGRLAKNIQYF.

V gene TRBV27 combines with J gene TRBJ2-5; possibly TRBD1 for D (5 bases). Deletions cut 4 bases from V and 3 bases from J, with 12 bases between. Per germline, CDR1 MNHEY and CDR2 SMNVEV (reference sequence). CDR3 length equals 14 residues. The CDR3 is CASSWGSPKETQYF. CDR3 bases: TGTGCCAGCAGTTGGGGCAGCCCAAAAGAGACCCAGTACTTC.

The chain combines TRBV4-1 with TRBJ2-7, with a possible D match to TRBD2 (6 bases). The CDR3 spans 14 residues. Trimming shortened V by 6 bases and J by 1 base, and 13 bases separated the two germline ends. Germline-derived CDR1 and CDR2 are MGHRA and YSYEKL. The CDR3, as DNA: TGCGCCAGCAGGGGGTGGAGCGGGTCCTACGAGCAGTACTTC. Translated, it gives CASRGWSGSYEQYF.

CDR3 in DNA: TGTGCCAGCAGTGTCGGACGCGTCGTGATCCAGGGGAGAGGAAACACCATATATTTT. Its translation: CASSVGRVVIQGRGNTIYF. This chain uses TRBV6-1 with TRBJ1-3; TRBD1 might be the D (6 bases). The CDR3 contains 19 residues. The germline V and J ends were trimmed by 4 bases and 4 bases, with 26 bases remaining between them. Germline V gives CDR1 MNHNS, CDR2 SASEGT.

This clone was recorded a few times. The rearrangement joins TRBV2 to TRBJ1-5; maybe TRBD1 (6 bases). CDR3 size: 14 residues. V lost 10 bases and J 4 bases, leaving 17 bases between the germline ends. Germline lookup yields CDR1 SNHLY and CDR2 FYNNEI. The CDR3 nucleotides are TGTGCCACCAACAGGGTACGATCAAATCAGCCCCAGCATTTT. Protein sequence: CATNRVRSNQPQHF.